This entry describes one TCR beta chain. These data originate in a study of shared clonotypes between healthy human individuals. The genomic DNA of each subset was split evenly across several immunoSEQ plates. TCRdb's copy holds only in-frame clones and misses some; the assay was immunoSEQ multiplex PCR. The sample holds about 2.2 million clones, approximately 92% seen once. The naive CD8 fraction comprised CD45RO-negative cells positively selected for CCR7 and excluded terminally differentiated effector memory CD45RA+ cells. Each of the donors was a healthy adult who was HIV-negative and had not had a recent acute infection or vaccination. The germline V and J ends were trimmed by 6 bases and 1 base, with 15 bases remaining between them. From germline, CDR1 is SGDLS and CDR2 YYNGEE. The CDR3 is made up of 15 amino acids.

The V and J genes are TRBV9 and TRBJ2-3; tentatively, D is TRBD2 (5 bases). The sequence derives from a young man in good health. Some clones in this sample may be carry-over from other donors' samples. Sequenced material: naive CD8+ T cells from PBMCs. CDR3 protein: CASNQWAGRTDTQYF. CDR3 coding DNA: TGTGCCAGCAATCAATGGGCGGGTCGCACAGATACGCAGTATTTT.